This entry lists 5 T cell receptor beta chains sequenced from one sample in a study of OX40 agonist ivuxolimab in advanced cancers. The assay was immunoSEQ multiplex PCR, and TCRdb's table has in-frame clones only and misses some. Seen here are roughly 36,000 clones, 84% observed once, and the top ten hold about 2%. The sequences come from CD4+ or CD8+ T cells sorted from blood, collected in a trial of the OX40 agonist ivuxolimab. The origin of the receptors is an adult with an advanced solid tumor such as melanoma, head and neck, liver or kidney cancer.

The chain employs TRBV6-5 and TRBJ1-1, with D unclear. The CDR3 runs 13 residues. The V gene's germline CDR1 is MNHEY and CDR2 SVGAGI. Between the trimmed V and J ends, which lost 5 bases and 1 base, there was a span of 8 bases. CDR3 DNA sequence: TGTGCCAGCAGTGAGACGGGGAACACTGAAGCTTTCTTT. Translated, it gives CASSETGNTEAFF.

V usage is TRBV19 and J usage is TRBJ2-2; 9 bases line up with TRBD1. The junction had 7 bases not matched to a gene; V was cut back by 6 bases and J by 2 bases. The CDR3 runs 16 residues. CDR1 LNHDA and CDR2 SQIVND come from the germline V gene (reference sequence). The CDR3 DNA is TGTGCCAGTAGCCTTGGGACAGGGTCTAACACCGGGGAGCTGTTTTTT. This encodes CASSLGTGSNTGELFF.

The chain joins TRBV28 to TRBJ1-2; 11 nucleotides line up with TRBD1. V trimming: 7 bases; J trimming: 4 bases; junction bases outside the gene matches: 11. The CDR3 is 16 residues long. Germline V lookup: CDR1 MDHEN, CDR2 SYDVKM. This chain's CDR3 is CASTGTGGIKSYGYTF. The CDR3 DNA is TGTGCCAGCACCGGGACAGGGGGTATTAAGAGCTATGGCTACACCTTC.

This sequence joins TRBV6-5 and TRBJ1-3, with 7 positions matching TRBD1. This CDR3 is built from 16 residues. Germline V gene data show CDR1 as MNHEY and CDR2 as SVGAGI. Losses at the gene ends were 1 base for V and 0 bases for J; bases not matched to a gene: 3. The CDR3 coding sequence is TGTGCCAGCAGTTACTTGCGACAGGGCTCTGGAAACACCATATATTTT. As protein: CASSYLRQGSGNTIYF.

The CDR3 loop reads CASSGTSGDTQYF. The CDR3 DNA sequence: TGTGCCAGCAGCGGGACTAGCGGGGATACGCAGTATTTT. This chain links TRBV2 with TRBJ2-3; 12 nucleotides match TRBD2. Trimming removed 6 bases from V and 6 bases from J; junction bases left unmatched: 1. The CDR3 is 13 amino acids. CDR1 and CDR2 from the germline V gene are SNHLY and FYNNEI.